These 27 T cell receptor beta chains originate from one sample sequenced in a study of T cell responses to AZD1222 COVID-19 vaccine. Libraries were prepared by immunoSEQ multiplex PCR; TCRdb keeps only in-frame clonotypes and omits some of them. The sample consists of about 110,000 clones, around 93% of them appearing once. The specimen was peripheral blood, collected 28 days after the second AZD1222 dose. The receptors shown here come from an adult who received the AZD1222 COVID-19 vaccine.

The chain combines TRBV5-3 with TRBJ1-1; a possible D gene is TRBD1 (6 bases). TRBV5-3 is placed among ORFs of uncertain function. The CDR3 contains 15 residues. V was pared by 1 base and J by 1 base, with 11 bases between. Here the CDR3 reads CARSLLGGGNTEAFF. Written as DNA, the CDR3 is TGTGCCAGAAGCTTGCTGGGGGGCGGGAACACTGAAGCTTTCTTT.

The DNA of the CDR3 is TGTGCCAGCTCACCAAAAACAGGTTACTCTGGAAACACCATATATTTT. Protein sequence: CASSPKTGYSGNTIYF. The rearrangement joins TRBV18 to TRBJ1-3; tentatively, D is TRBD1 (5 bases). V was pared by 2 bases and J by 0 bases, with 11 bases between. This CDR3 contains 16 residues. The germline V gene encodes CDR1 KGHSH and CDR2 LQKENI.

The J gene is TRBJ1-6, the V gene TRBV3-1 (or the pseudogene TRBV3-2); the match to TRBD1 covers 8 bases. The trim removed 4 bases at V and 9 bases at J, leaving 5 bases unmatched. The CDR3 length is 14 residues. Germline assignment: CDR1 LGHDT and CDR2 YNNKEL (reference sequence). The CDR3 DNA follows: TGTGCCAGCAGCCTCGGACAGGGAGCTTCACCCCTCCACTTT. This gives the protein CASSLGQGASPLHF.

The chain links TRBV28 to TRBJ2-3, with D possibly TRBD1 on 5 matching bases. This CDR3 has 15 residues. Trimming shortened V by 3 bases and J by 2 bases, and 12 bases separated the two germline ends. Germline assignment: CDR1 MDHEN and CDR2 SYDVKM. CDR3 in DNA: TGTGCCAGCAGTTTTATGGGGCCTGACACAGATACGCAGTATTTT. Its translation: CASSFMGPDTDTQYF.

The chain has TRBV19 and TRBJ1-2; D is unclear. The V gene's germline CDR1 is LNHDA and CDR2 SQIVND (reference sequence). The CDR3 is 14 residues long. The ends were cut back, 3 bases at V and 5 bases at J, with 13 bases in the middle. The CDR3 nucleotides are TGTGCCAGTAGTATCGACGGCGGCCGGTATGGCTACACCTTC. Protein product: CASSIDGGRYGYTF.

The rearrangement uses TRBV18 and TRBJ2-2; TRBD1 might be the D (6 bases). V gave up 2 bases and J gave up 6 bases, with 16 bases separating them. Germline V gives CDR1 KGHSH, CDR2 LQKENI. The CDR3 has 16 residues. Written as DNA, the CDR3 is TGTGCCAGCTCACCAAGAGAAACAGGGTTCTCCGGGGAGCTGTTTTTT. Translated, it gives CASSPRETGFSGELFF. Filled out from reference TRBV18 and TRBJ2-2, the complete variable domain reads NAGVMQNPRHLVRRRGQEARLRCSPMKGHSHVYWYRQLPEEGLKFMVYLQKENIIDESGMPKERFSAEFPKEGPSILRIQQVVRGDSAAYFCASSPRETGFSGELFFGEGSRLTVL.

This clone was detected only once. This chain connects TRBV10-3 to TRBJ1-1; D is uncertain. Trimming removed 2 bases from V and 5 bases from J, with 12 bases in between. Germline V CDR1 and CDR2: ENHRY, SYGVKD. The CDR3 is 14 amino acids. CDR3 residues: CAISEGGRVTEAFF. The CDR3 DNA reads TGTGCCATCAGTGAGGGTGGGAGGGTAACTGAAGCTTTCTTT.

The chain joins TRBV14 to TRBJ2-2; D may be TRBD1 (5 bases). Between the trimmed V and J ends, which lost 4 bases and 0 bases, there was a span of 12 bases. Germline V gives CDR1 SGHDN, CDR2 FVKESK. This CDR3 comprises 16 residues. This CDR3 reads CASSLQGLPNTGELFF. The CDR3 nucleotides are TGTGCCAGCAGCCTTCAGGGTTTGCCGAACACCGGGGAGCTGTTTTTT.

The chain couples TRBV19 to TRBJ1-1; D unclear. The length of the CDR3 is 14 residues. V was shortened by 7 bases and J by 1 base, with 13 bases between the two germline ends. The germline gives CDR1 LNHDA, CDR2 SQIVND (reference sequence). The CDR3: CASMIGDRNTEAFF. CDR3 nucleotide sequence: TGTGCCAGTATGATTGGAGACCGGAACACTGAAGCTTTCTTT.

This clone was detected once. The V gene is TRBV5-4, the J gene TRBJ2-1, with TRBD2 matching over 8 bases. The V and J ends lost 2 bases and 5 bases, in that order; junction bases with no gene match: 6. The V gene's germline CDR1 is SGHNT and CDR2 YYREEE (reference sequence). There are 15 residues in the CDR3. The CDR3 nucleotides are TGTGCCAGCAGCTTAAGCGGGAGCAACCACAATGAGCAGTTCTTC. It translates to CASSLSGSNHNEQFF. The full variable domain, with the rest looked up from reference TRBV5-4 and TRBJ2-1, is ETGVTQSPTHLIKTRGQQVTLRCSSQSGHNTVSWYQQALGQGPQFIFQYYREEENGRGNFPPRFSGLQFPNYSSELNVNALELDDSALYLCASSLSGSNHNEQFFGPGTRLTVL.

The rearrangement joins TRBV20-1 to TRBJ2-7; no clear D gene. The CDR3 totals 11 residues. Germline CDR1 is DFQATT and CDR2 is SNEGSKA (reference sequence). V lost 7 bases and J 3 bases, leaving 10 bases between the germline ends. CDR3 nucleotide sequence: TGCAGTGGCCCAAAGGGCTACGAGCAGTACTTC. It specifies CSGPKGYEQYF.

This chain uses TRBV4-1 with TRBJ1-1; D perhaps matches TRBD1 (5 bases). The CDR3 spans 15 residues. CDR1 and CDR2 from the germline V gene are MGHRA and YSYEKL. Trimming removed 0 bases at V and 0 bases at J, with 8 bases between. The CDR3 DNA reads as TGCGCCAGCAGCCAAGAAGAGGGGTTGAACACTGAAGCTTTCTTT. Translation: CASSQEEGLNTEAFF.

V is TRBV7-2 and J is TRBJ2-7, with 9 nucleotides matching TRBD2. J lost 6 bases, V lost 8 bases, and 11 bases had no gene match. The V gene's germline CDR1 is SGHTA and CDR2 FQGNSA. CDR3 length: 14 residues. CDR3 protein: CASAGGGGDPEQYF. CDR3 sequence (DNA): TGTGCCAGCGCTGGCGGGGGGGGCGATCCCGAGCAGTACTTC.

This chain joins TRBV28 and TRBJ2-3; TRBD1 matches 7 bases. CDR3 length equals 16 residues. Looked up from germline, CDR1 is MDHEN and CDR2 is SYDVKM. Trimming cost V 7 bases and J 5 bases; bases outside gene matches: 15. DNA of the CDR3: TGTGCCAGCACTACGAGGGGGCCCCCATGGATAGATACGCAGTATTTT. Its translation is CASTTRGPPWIDTQYF.

This rearrangement joins TRBV6-5 to TRBJ2-2, with D perhaps matching TRBD2 (5 bases). CDR1 MNHEY and CDR2 SVGAGI come from the germline V gene. This CDR3 comprises 15 residues. V lost 1 base and J lost 7, with 13 bases in between. As DNA, the CDR3 is TGTGCCAGCAGTTACTTCGGAGGTGCGGACGGGGAGCTGTTTTTT. Protein product: CASSYFGGADGELFF.

The chain uses TRBV2 and TRBJ1-1; a weak D match, TRBD1 (6 bases). The CDR3 length is 14 residues. Per germline, CDR1 SNHLY and CDR2 FYNNEI. Trimming removed 4 bases from V and 3 bases from J, with 12 bases in between. CDR3 amino acids: CASSVQGADTEAFF. CDR3 DNA: TGTGCCAGCAGTGTACAGGGAGCGGACACTGAAGCTTTCTTT.

The chain recombines TRBV6-6 with TRBJ2-7; a possible D gene is TRBD2 (6 bases). The CDR3 has 15 amino acids. The germline V gene has CDR1 MNHNY and CDR2 SVGAGI (reference sequence). With 7 bases removed from V and 3 bases from J, the gap between germline ends came to 19 bases. CDR3 sequence: CASKLTSGSGYEQYF. As DNA, the CDR3 is TGTGCCAGCAAACTTACATCCGGGAGCGGCTACGAGCAGTACTTC.

The V call is TRBV19, the J call TRBJ1-1; 9 bases match TRBD1. With 4 bases clipped from V and 6 bases from J, the junction kept 9 bases outside the gene matches. There are 15 residues in the CDR3. Per the germline V gene, CDR1 is LNHDA and CDR2 is SQIVND (reference sequence). The CDR3 nucleotides read TGTGCCAGTAGTACTAGACAGGGGGGAAGCGCTGAAGCTTTCTTT. This encodes CASSTRQGGSAEAFF.

This clone was picked up one time. V is TRBV11-3 and J is TRBJ2-1, with D maybe TRBD1 (6 bases). The V gene's germline CDR1 is SGHNT and CDR2 YENEEA. The CDR3 is 14 residues long. The V end lost 5 bases, the J end lost 6 bases, and 14 bases lay between the germline ends. The CDR3 bases are TGTGCCAGCAGCCTAACAGGGTTAAGCAATGAGCAGTTCTTC. Its protein is CASSLTGLSNEQFF.

The chain combines TRBV28 with TRBJ2-2; D is perhaps TRBD1 (6 bases). The CDR3 is 14 amino acids. V lost 6 bases and J 5 bases, leaving 13 bases between the germline ends. CDR1 and CDR2 (germline): MDHEN, SYDVKM. CDR3 nucleotides: TGTGCCAGCAGACCTACAGGGCTAACCGGGGAGCTGTTTTTT. Translation: CASRPTGLTGELFF.

This chain uses TRBV14 with TRBJ1-6, with TRBD1 matching 7 bases. The CDR3 is 18 amino acids. Trimming at V came to 0 bases and at J to 1 base, leaving 6 bases not matched to a gene. Germline CDR1 is SGHDN and CDR2 is FVKESK. The CDR3 coding sequence is TGTGCCAGCAGCCAAGAACACAGGGGTGTATCCTATAATTCACCCCTCCACTTT. Translated, it gives CASSQEHRGVSYNSPLHF.

The rearrangement joins TRBV6-1 to TRBJ2-3; D is tentatively TRBD1 or TRBD2 (5 bases each). V was clipped by 3 bases and J by 5 bases, with 9 bases between them. Germline values: CDR1 MNHNS, CDR2 SASEGT. The CDR3 consists of 13 residues. The CDR3 DNA reads TGTGCCAGCAGTGAGGGGACCGTAGATACGCAGTATTTT. Translation gives CASSEGTVDTQYF.

This chain connects TRBV2 to TRBJ1-5; 7 bases map to TRBD1. The junction had 10 bases not matched to a gene; V was cut back by 6 bases and J by 5 bases. Looked up from germline, CDR1 is SNHLY and CDR2 is FYNNEI. There are 15 residues in the CDR3. CDR3 region: CASRGQDLLDQPQHF. The CDR3 DNA reads as TGTGCCAGCAGAGGACAGGACCTCCTCGATCAGCCCCAGCATTTT.

The chain joins TRBV5-1 to TRBJ1-1; possible D gene TRBD1, 6 bases. Deletions cut 0 bases from V and 3 bases from J, with 18 bases between. The germline gives CDR1 SGHRS, CDR2 YFSETQ. The CDR3 extends over 17 amino acids. CDR3 DNA sequence: TGCGCCAGCAGCTTGGCGGGGGGGCTAGGTAGAGACACTGAAGCTTTCTTT. Translating gives CASSLAGGLGRDTEAFF.

V and J are TRBV18 and TRBJ1-5; D ambiguous. Trimming cost V 3 bases and J 3 bases, with 6 bases left between them. Germline V gene lookup returns CDR1 KGHSH and CDR2 LQKENI. This CDR3 is 13 amino acids long. CDR3 coding DNA: TGTGCCAGCTCACCGGCGTTCAATCAGCCCCAGCATTTT. Its translation: CASSPAFNQPQHF.

The J gene is TRBJ2-5, the V gene TRBV15; D is possibly TRBD1 (5 bases). This CDR3 contains 16 residues. Germline CDR1 and CDR2: LNHNV and YYDKDF (reference sequence). Trimming took 0 bases from V and 6 from J, leaving 17 bases between them. The CDR3 protein is CATSRDRDQGKKTQYF. The CDR3 nucleotides read TGTGCCACCAGCAGAGATCGAGACCAGGGTAAAAAGACCCAGTACTTC.

The rearrangement uses TRBV21-1 and TRBJ1-2. TRBV21-1 is classified as a pseudogene. The CDR3 sequence is 15 residues long. CDR3 amino acids: CASSKAGGRNYGYTF. As DNA, the CDR3 is TGTGCCAGCAGCAAAGCGGGGGGACGGAACTATGGCTACACCTTC.